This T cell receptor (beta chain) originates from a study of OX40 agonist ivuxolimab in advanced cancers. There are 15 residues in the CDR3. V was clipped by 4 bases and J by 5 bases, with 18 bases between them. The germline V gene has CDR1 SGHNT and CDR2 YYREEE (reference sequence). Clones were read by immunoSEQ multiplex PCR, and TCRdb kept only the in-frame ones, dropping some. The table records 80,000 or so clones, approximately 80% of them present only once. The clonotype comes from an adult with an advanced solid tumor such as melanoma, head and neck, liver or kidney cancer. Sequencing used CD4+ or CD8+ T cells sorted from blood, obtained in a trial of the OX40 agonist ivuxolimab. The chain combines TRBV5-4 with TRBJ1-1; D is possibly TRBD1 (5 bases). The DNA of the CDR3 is TGTGCCAGCAGCCCAGATAGCAGGGAGGGGACTGAAGCTTTCTTT. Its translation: CASSPDSREGTEAFF. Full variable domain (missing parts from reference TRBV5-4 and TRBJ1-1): ETGVTQSPTHLIKTRGQQVTLRCSSQSGHNTVSWYQQALGQGPQFIFQYYREEENGRGNFPPRFSGLQFPNYSSELNVNALELDDSALYLCASSPDSREGTEAFFGQGTRLTVV.